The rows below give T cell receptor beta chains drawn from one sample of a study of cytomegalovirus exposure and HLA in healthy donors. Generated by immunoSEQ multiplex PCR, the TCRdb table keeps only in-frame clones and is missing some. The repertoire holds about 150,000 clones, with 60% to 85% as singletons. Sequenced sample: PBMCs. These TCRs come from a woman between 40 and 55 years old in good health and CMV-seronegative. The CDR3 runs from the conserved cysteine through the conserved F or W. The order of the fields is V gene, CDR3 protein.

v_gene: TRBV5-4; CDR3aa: CASRKQGSGEKLFF
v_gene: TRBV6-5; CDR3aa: CASSYFISGGLTEAFF
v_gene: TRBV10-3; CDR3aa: CAIRAGSTDTQYF
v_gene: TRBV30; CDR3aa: CAWSQTGETEAFF
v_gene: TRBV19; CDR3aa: CASSIDFRGRQPQHF
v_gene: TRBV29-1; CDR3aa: CSVEADRVRNEQFF
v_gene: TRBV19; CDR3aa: CASSILDRVVLRYGYTF
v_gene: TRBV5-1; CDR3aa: CASSSGMDNEQFF
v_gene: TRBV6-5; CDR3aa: CASSLRAHNGGELFF
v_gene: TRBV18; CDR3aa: CASSPSSGRDTQYF
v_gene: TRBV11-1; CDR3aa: CASSFSGDTQYF
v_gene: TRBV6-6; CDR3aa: CASRGQGDQPQHF
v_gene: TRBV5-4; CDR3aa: CASSRLAGGRNQETQYF
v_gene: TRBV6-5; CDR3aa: CASSYETAGDGELFF
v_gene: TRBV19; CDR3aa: CASSRDRGSTDTQYF
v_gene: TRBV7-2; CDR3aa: CASSLTGLYEQYF
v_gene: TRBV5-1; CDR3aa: CASSFGALGFTDTQYF
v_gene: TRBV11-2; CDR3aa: CASSSSGGNTIYF
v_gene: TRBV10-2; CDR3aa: CASNSGGAGLSPLHF